These 30 T cell receptor beta chains were all obtained from the same sample, sequenced in a study of monozygotic twins with inflammatory bowel disease. From the 5' RACE reads, TCRdb lists one entry per CDR3 protein and no DNA. Reported are some 400,000 distinct CDR3 sequences; the ten largest clones contain roughly 2.3%. Sequencing was carried out using blood. The receptor set was obtained from a human donor with ulcerative colitis or Crohn's disease, or a healthy co-twin of an affected twin (not recorded which).

This rearrangement joins TRBV20-1 to TRBJ2-1; TCRdb calls TRBD2, which cannot be checked without DNA. Germline V gives CDR1 DFQATT, CDR2 SNEGSKA (reference sequence). The CDR3 has 15 amino acids. This chain's CDR3 is CSARDVLASGNEQFF.

CDR3 sequence: CAWDRDRGPDEQFF. This chain joins TRBV30 and TRBJ2-1; the D call of TRBD1 rests on TCRdb alone, since no DNA is present to check it. The CDR3 length is 14 residues. The germline gives CDR1 GTSNPN, CDR2 SVGIG (reference sequence).

The rearrangement uses TRBV7-6 and TRBJ2-1; absent DNA, TCRdb's TRBD1 call cannot be checked. The CDR3 is made up of 15 amino acids. Germline assignment: CDR1 SGHVS and CDR2 FNYEAQ. The CDR3 region is CASSPWDRGYNEQFF.

The chain employs TRBV7-9 and TRBJ2-1; lacking DNA, the TRBD2 call made by TCRdb goes unchecked. This CDR3 region has 12 residues. The germline CDR1 and CDR2 sequences are SEHNR and FQNEAQ (reference sequence). This CDR3 is CASSLVSTRQFF.

This chain joins TRBV11-2 and TRBJ2-5; the D call from TCRdb, TRBD2, cannot be confirmed without DNA. The CDR3 length is 13 residues. Germline V gene data show CDR1 as SGHAT and CDR2 as FQNNGV. The CDR3 sequence is CASSILAGAFMYF.

The chain recombines TRBV6-5 with TRBJ2-1; TCRdb proposes TRBD1, but this gene call is untestable without DNA. From germline, CDR1 is MNHEY and CDR2 SVGAGI. This CDR3 is 13 amino acids long. The CDR3 region is CASSRRPGDEQFF.

This rearrangement joins TRBV19 to TRBJ2-2. The CDR3 totals 12 residues. CDR1 and CDR2 (germline): LNHDA, SQIVND (reference sequence). This CDR3 is CASSMLGGELFF.

The J gene is TRBJ1-3, the V gene TRBV20-1; without DNA, the TCRdb call of TRBD1 cannot be checked. This CDR3 is 13 amino acids long. Germline V lookup: CDR1 DFQATT, CDR2 SNEGSKA (reference sequence). The CDR3 sequence is CSGTGGLGNTIYF.

The chain has TRBV27 and TRBJ2-2; TCRdb's D call of TRBD2 is untestable without DNA. CDR3 length: 16 residues. Germline V gives CDR1 MNHEY, CDR2 SMNVEV (reference sequence). CDR3 in amino acids: CASKQLAGGSTGELFF.

This CDR3 is CASSFKGAYTEAFF. J is TRBJ1-1 and V is TRBV27; TCRdb's D gene call, TRBD1, goes unchecked for lack of DNA. Germline CDR1 is MNHEY and CDR2 is SMNVEV (reference sequence). The CDR3 has 14 residues.

The chain combines TRBV29-1 with TRBJ1-2. In germline, CDR1 is SQVTM, CDR2 ANQGSEA. This CDR3 region has 13 residues. CDR3 residues: CSVDQGRGYGYTF. The variable domain in full, completed from reference TRBV29-1 and TRBJ1-2, reads SAVISQKPSRDICQRGTSLTIQCQVDSQVTMMFWYRQQPGQSLTLIATANQGSEATYESGFVIDKFPISRPNLTFSTLTVSNMSPEDSSIYLCSVDQGRGYGYTFGSGTRLTVV.

V is TRBV27 and J is TRBJ2-3; absent DNA, TCRdb's TRBD1 call cannot be checked. The CDR3 length is 17 residues. Germline V gene lookup returns CDR1 MNHEY and CDR2 SMNVEV (reference sequence). CDR3 amino acids: CASSFPPPAGGADTQYF.

The V gene is TRBV15, the J gene TRBJ2-5. CDR3 size: 14 residues. The germline CDR1 and CDR2 sequences are LNHNV and YYDKDF (reference sequence). The CDR3 here is CATSESGSVGAQYF. The full variable domain, with the rest looked up from reference TRBV15 and TRBJ2-5, is DAMVIQNPRYQVTQFGKPVTLSCSQTLNHNVMYWYQQKSSQAPKLLFHYYDKDFNNEADTPDNFQSRRPNTSFCFLDIRSPGLGDTAMYLCATSESGSVGAQYFGPGTRLLVL.

V gene TRBV13 combines with J gene TRBJ2-3. This CDR3 has 13 amino acids. Looked up from germline, CDR1 is PRHDT and CDR2 is FYEKMQ (reference sequence). CDR3 region: CASSFFATDTQYF. The full variable domain, its missing parts supplied by reference TRBV13 and TRBJ2-3, is AAGVIQSPRHLIKEKRETATLKCYPIPRHDTVYWYQQGPGQDPQFLISFYEKMQSDKGSIPDRFSAQQFSDYHSELNMSSLELGDSALYFCASSFFATDTQYFGPGTRLTVL.

The V call is TRBV20-1, the J call TRBJ2-1; the TRBD2 assignment by TCRdb is unverifiable without DNA. This CDR3 comprises 13 residues. The germline CDR1 and CDR2 sequences are DFQATT and SNEGSKA (reference sequence). The CDR3 sequence is CSARETGRDEQFF.

The chain is built from TRBV15 and TRBJ2-3; TCRdb picks TRBD1, but there is no DNA to check that call. The CDR3 contains 16 residues. CDR1 is LNHNV, CDR2 YYDKDF, per germline (reference sequence). CDR3 amino acids: CATSRDAGQGTDTQYF.

The chain uses TRBV7-2 and TRBJ1-2. Looked up from germline, CDR1 is SGHTA and CDR2 is FQGNSA. The CDR3 has 15 residues. This CDR3 is CASSLTFAGTYGYTF.

The chain is built from TRBV29-1 and TRBJ2-1; no DNA is available, so the TRBD2 call from TCRdb remains unchecked. Germline CDR1 and CDR2: SQVTM and ANQGSEA. The CDR3 runs 16 residues. Here the CDR3 reads CSVDLAGKSSYNEQFF.

The V gene is TRBV7-9, the J gene TRBJ1-4; lacking DNA, the TRBD1 call made by TCRdb goes unchecked. This CDR3 is 14 amino acids long. Germline CDR1 reads SEHNR; CDR2 reads FQNEAQ (reference sequence). CDR3 loop: CASSLGQQNKKLFF.

The gene calls are TRBV7-9 and TRBJ2-3. The CDR3 has 13 amino acids. The germline V gene encodes CDR1 SEHNR and CDR2 FQNEAQ (reference sequence). This CDR3 reads CASSTTEADTQYF.

This chain joins TRBV23-1 and TRBJ2-1; TCRdb proposes TRBD2, but this gene call is untestable without DNA. TRBV23-1 is assigned to the ORF class and has an uncertain function. The CDR3 totals 13 residues. CDR3 amino acids: CASSNGKADEQFF.

J is TRBJ2-7 and V is TRBV7-8. CDR1 and CDR2 (germline): SGHVS, FQNEAQ. This CDR3 has 13 residues. This CDR3 is CASSLEGLHEQYF. Variable domain in full (rest from reference TRBV7-8 and TRBJ2-7): GAGVSQSPRYKVAKRGQDVALRCDPISGHVSLFWYQQALGQGPEFLTYFQNEAQLDKSGLPSDRFFAERPEGSVSTLKIQRTQQEDSAVYLCASSLEGLHEQYFGPGTRLTVT.

The chain is built from TRBV6-2 or TRBV6-3 and TRBJ2-1; TCRdb designates TRBD2, a call that cannot be tested without DNA. Germline V gene data show CDR1 as MNHEY and CDR2 as SVGEGT. The CDR3 is made up of 20 amino acids. CDR3 amino acids: CASSPWTSGRTLSGYNEQFF.

This chain links TRBV9 with TRBJ2-1; checking the TCRdb D call of TRBD1 is not possible without DNA. The CDR3 consists of 16 residues. The V gene's germline CDR1 is SGDLS and CDR2 YYNGEE. The chain's CDR3 is CASSVAIGRGYNEQFF.

The V call is TRBV7-2, the J call TRBJ2-2; checking the TCRdb D call of TRBD1 is not possible without DNA. This CDR3 region has 15 residues. Germline-derived CDR1 and CDR2 are SGHTA and FQGNSA. The CDR3 sequence: CASSGSGGGTGELFF.

The V gene is TRBV7-2, the J gene TRBJ2-1; absent DNA, TCRdb's TRBD2 call cannot be checked. The CDR3 totals 15 residues. Germline-derived CDR1 and CDR2 are SGHTA and FQGNSA. The CDR3 here is CASSFVGGSYNEQFF. The full variable domain, its missing parts supplied by reference TRBV7-2 and TRBJ2-1, is GAGVSQSPSNKVTEKGKDVELRCDPISGHTALYWYRQSLGQGLEFLIYFQGNSAPDKSGLPSDRFSAERTGGSVSTLTIQRTQQEDSAVYLCASSFVGGSYNEQFFGPGTRLTVL.

V gene TRBV6-5 combines with J gene TRBJ2-7; the D gene TCRdb calls, TRBD1, cannot be checked with no DNA. Looked up from germline, CDR1 is MNHEY and CDR2 is SVGAGI. The CDR3 consists of 13 residues. The CDR3 loop reads CASSSGRIYEQYF.

The chain is built from TRBV7-8 and TRBJ2-4. Germline lookup yields CDR1 SGHVS and CDR2 FQNEAQ. This CDR3 contains 16 residues. CDR3 loop: CASTPQRILAKNIQYF.

The gene calls are TRBV27 and TRBJ1-1; TCRdb names TRBD1, which stays unverified in the absence of DNA. The germline CDR1 and CDR2 sequences are MNHEY and SMNVEV (reference sequence). The CDR3 sequence is 14 residues long. This CDR3 is CASSFQGPNTEAFF.

The J gene is TRBJ2-3, the V gene TRBV7-9; no DNA is available, so the TRBD1 call from TCRdb remains unchecked. Germline loops: CDR1 SEHNR, CDR2 FQNEAQ (reference sequence). The CDR3 length is 14 residues. CDR3 protein: CASTPGGGSVTQYF. Full variable domain (missing parts from reference TRBV7-9 and TRBJ2-3): DTGVSQNPRHKITKRGQNVTFRCDPISEHNRLYWYRQTLGQGPEFLTYFQNEAQLEKSRLLSDRFSAERPKGSFSTLEIQRTEQGDSAMYLCASTPGGGSVTQYFGPGTRLTVL.